The text below deals with one TCR beta chain. Germline CDR1 is LGHDT and CDR2 is YNNKEL (reference sequence). Trimming stripped 1 base from V and 5 bases from J, with 9 bases between. This CDR3 has 14 amino acids. This sample was taken from a study of blood T cell repertoires in COVID-19. How the authors handled the data: Estimated nucleated cell counts came from reference gene primer amplification. Repertoires were generated with immunoSEQ multiplex PCR, while TCRdb's copy carries only in-frame clones and drops some. V and J calls and clone size follow that table, whereas D and trimming were derived from the DNA. This table holds approximately 78,000 clones, roughly 85% found once.

This TCR was recovered from a woman of 80 years or more with acute or convalescent COVID-19. Sequenced sample: peripheral blood. This chain uses TRBV3-1 (or the pseudogene TRBV3-2) with TRBJ2-1; D not certain. CDR3 amino acids: CASSQGLVHNEQFF. The CDR3 DNA sequence: TGTGCCAGCAGCCAAGGGCTAGTTCACAATGAGCAGTTCTTC.